This T cell receptor (beta chain) stems from a study of cytomegalovirus exposure and HLA in healthy donors. Note on this clone: Its antigen is unknown.

In the PCR, 60 Vbeta and 13 Jbeta primers were used. Repertoires were generated with immunoSEQ multiplex PCR, while TCRdb's copy carries only in-frame clones and drops some. The repertoire holds about 150,000 clones, with 70% as singletons. Study-level findings and limits: Presence/absence analyses rested on an assumption that sequencing depth was roughly uniform across donors. Analysis performed later showed TCR beta chains linked to HLA being more clonally expanded than equally common others.

V was clipped by 7 bases and J by 6 bases, with 10 bases between them. The CDR3 is made up of 11 amino acids. The germline CDR1 and CDR2 sequences are MDHEN and SYDVKM. This clonotype was obtained from a woman aged 55-69 years in good health and CMV-seropositive. The sample was PBMCs. The chain uses TRBV28 and TRBJ2-7; no firm D call. The CDR3 loop is CASTNYVEQYF. CDR3 nucleotides: TGTGCCAGCACCAACTACGTCGAGCAGTACTTC.